Listed below are T cell receptor beta chains from one sample, sequenced in a study of T cell repertoires in aging, cancer and after chemotherapy. A single record per CDR3 protein comes from TCRdb applying MiXCR to the multiplex PCR reads. The sample carries about 2,000 distinct CDR3 sequences, about a fifth recorded once. The specimen sequenced was blood. The receptor set was obtained from a human donor with a solid tumor. CDR3s include the opening cysteine and the closing phenylalanine or tryptophan. Fields, in order: V gene, J gene, clone size, D gene, CDR3 protein, CDR3 DNA. The D gene is left open where the match is weak. Clone sizes are given selectively: once, few, many, or a class where the clone is expanded.

TRBV20-1	TRBJ1-1	medium-sized	-	CSAGGRGGAMNTEAFF	TGCAGTGCTGGAGGTCGGGGGGGAGCCATGAACACTGAAGCTTTCTTT
TRBV29-1	TRBJ1-1	large	-	CSAGWVPEAFF	TGCAGCGCCGGGTGGGTGCCTGAAGCTTTCTTT
TRBV6-1	TRBJ2-5	-	TRBD2	CASSELAGGFETQYF	TGTGCCAGCAGTGAATTAGCGGGAGGGTTCGAGACCCAGTACTTC
TRBV6-5	TRBJ2-3	medium-sized	-	CASSYSRGASTDTQYF	TGTGCCAGCAGTTACTCGAGAGGGGCGAGCACAGATACGCAGTATTTT
TRBV5-6	TRBJ2-1	medium-sized	-	CASSKRIRAGSHNEQFF	TGTGCCAGCAGCAAACGGATCAGGGCAGGGTCTCACAATGAGCAGTTCTTC
TRBV7-9	TRBJ2-3	medium-sized	-	CASSLGPTDTQYF	TGTGCCAGCAGCTTAGGGCCGACAGATACGCAGTATTTT
TRBV27	TRBJ1-5	few	-	CASSLYRGSGNQPQHF	TGTGCCAGCAGTTTATATAGGGGGTCGGGCAATCAGCCCCAGCATTTT
TRBV15	TRBJ1-5	medium-sized	-	CATSRDKGYNQPQHF	TGTGCCACCAGCAGAGATAAAGGGTACAATCAGCCCCAGCATTTT
TRBV20-1	TRBJ1-4	-	TRBD1	CSAYRGGVEKLFF	TGCAGTGCTTACAGGGGAGGGGTTGAAAAACTGTTTTTT
TRBV20-1	TRBJ2-3	-	TRBD1	CSARSQGADTDTQYF	TGCAGTGCTAGATCTCAGGGGGCAGACACAGATACGCAGTATTTT
TRBV20-1	TRBJ2-5	medium-sized	-	CSARKGDGHETQYF	TGCAGTGCTAGAAAGGGAGATGGGCATGAGACCCAGTACTTC